These 11 T cell receptor beta chains came from one sample sequenced in a study of T cells in women clearing cervical HPV infection (dated by TCRdb to between 2017 and 2018). The method behind the library was the immunoSEQ multiplex PCR assay. Not all clones reach the TCRdb copy of this immuneACCESS table, which keeps in-frame sequences only. Checked studies attribute under half of the gap to unresolved V genes and leave the rest unexplained. The table for this sample shows 25,000 or so clones. Jointly, the top ten make up roughly 10% of the sample. The source material was blood buffy coat. These receptors were collected from a woman between 18 and 70 years old with a cervical HPV16 infection that either progressed to CIN3+ or cleared (not recorded which).

Remarks on this clone: Read coverage stops 3 residues before the CDR3 terminus; the germline J gene supplies the remainder. V is TRBV13 and J is TRBJ2-5, with D possibly called TRBD1 or TRBD2 (6 bases each). Germline V gives CDR1 PRHDT, CDR2 FYEKMQ (reference sequence). The CDR3 is made up of 15 amino acids. The germline V and J ends were trimmed by 4 bases and 3 bases, with 15 bases remaining between them. The CDR3 reads CASSSGDSLEETQYF. CDR3 bases read: TGTGCCAGCAGCTCAGGGGACTCCCTGGAAGAGACC.

Concerning this clone: The read falls 3 residues short of the CDR3 end, and the missing part is taken from the germline J gene. This chain uses TRBV7-3 with TRBJ1-2, with TRBD1 matching 9 bases. Germline loops: CDR1 SGHTA, CDR2 FQGTGA. Trimming cost V 5 bases and J 4 bases; bases outside gene matches: 5. The CDR3 sequence is 14 residues long. CDR3 bases read: TGTGCCAGCAGCCCGGGACAGGGTATCTATGGC. It is translated as CASSPGQGIYG. The full CDR3 protein reads CASSPGQGIYGYTF.

To note about this clone: The sequence runs out 3 residues before the end of the CDR3; the remainder is reconstructed from the germline J gene. The chain combines TRBV2 with TRBJ1-2, with D uncertain. Germline CDR1 reads SNHLY; CDR2 reads FYNNEI. There are 13 residues in the CDR3. The part of the CDR3 DNA that was read is TGTGCCAGCAGTGACCTTAGCGGCGGGGAC. This sequence encodes CASSDLSGGD. In full, the CDR3 is CASSDLSGGDYTF.

Regarding this clone: Coverage ceases 3 residues before the CDR3 finishes, and the germline J gene fills in the end. The chain combines TRBV18 with TRBJ1-5; D not resolved. This CDR3 contains 13 residues. In germline, CDR1 is KGHSH, CDR2 LQKENI. Between the trimmed V and J ends, which lost 2 bases and 9 bases, there was a span of 11 bases. The sequenced CDR3 bases are TGTGCCAGCTCACCAATGGCCCGAAGGCCC. It specifies CASSPMARRP. The whole CDR3 sequence reads CASSPMARRPQHF.

Details on this clone: From the germline J gene comes the end of the CDR3, since the read stops 3 residues before it. The chain carries TRBV6-2 or TRBV6-3 and TRBJ2-2, with TRBD2 identical over 8 bases. J gave up 7 bases and V 5 bases, and 9 bases lay outside the gene matches. Germline CDR1 MNHEY, CDR2 SVGEGT. This CDR3 region has 15 residues. The CDR3: CASSGRGGRIGELFF. The sequenced part of the CDR3 DNA is TGTGCCAGCAGTGGACGCGGGGGGCGGATCGGGGAG.

In regard to this clone: The sequenced fragment ends 3 residues before the CDR3 boundary, so the rest is inferred from the germline J gene. The chain recombines TRBV18 with TRBJ2-3; 7 nucleotides line up with TRBD1. Germline V lookup: CDR1 KGHSH, CDR2 LQKENI. V shed 1 base, J shed 0 bases, and the junction held 7 bases outside the gene matches. This CDR3 is 17 amino acids long. The CDR3 region is CASSPQHRDSSTDTQYF. CDR3 DNA (partial): TGTGCCAGCTCACCACAGCACCGGGACAGTAGCACAGATACG. Full variable domain (rest looked up from reference TRBV18 and TRBJ2-3): NAGVMQNPRHLVRRRGQEARLRCSPMKGHSHVYWYRQLPEEGLKFMVYLQKENIIDESGMPKERFSAEFPKEGPSILRIQQVVRGDSAAYFCASSPQHRDSSTDTQYFGPGTRLTVL.

Concerning this clone: Mismatch with germline at one junction end may stem from a read error. From the germline J gene comes the end of the CDR3, since the read stops 3 residues before it. The chain uses TRBV7-9 and TRBJ2-7; TRBD2 is a possible D gene (6 bases). The V gene's germline CDR1 is SEHNR and CDR2 FQNEAQ (reference sequence). The CDR3 covers 14 residues. The sequenced CDR3 bases are TGTGCCAGCGGGGACGGGGGAGTCTCCCACGAG. Translated: CASGDGGVSHE. Given in full, the CDR3 is CASGDGGVSHEQYF.

About this clone: Sequencing ends 3 residues short of the CDR3 end; the germline J gene provides the rest. V and J are TRBV5-1 and TRBJ2-3; D ambiguous. The V gene's germline CDR1 is SGHRS and CDR2 YFSETQ. CDR3 length: 12 residues. The covered CDR3 bases are TGCGCCAGCAGCCTAAATCAAGAGACG. It translates to CASSLNQET. The entire CDR3 reads CASSLNQETQYF.

The CDR3 DNA, read in part, is TGTGCCATAAGTTTTGCGACTAGCACAGATACG. Residues: CAISFATSTDT. The full CDR3 sequence reads CAISFATSTDTQYF. The chain employs TRBV10-3 and TRBJ2-3; D not resolved. The read terminates 3 residues before the CDR3 end, so the remaining end is supplied by the germline J gene. Trimming cost V 9 bases and J 0 bases, with 13 bases left between them. The CDR3 covers 14 residues. CDR1 is ENHRY, CDR2 SYGVKD, per germline.

Points on this clone: The sequence runs out 3 residues before the end of the CDR3; the remainder is reconstructed from the germline J gene. This chain connects TRBV2 to TRBJ2-1; maybe TRBD1 (5 bases). In germline, CDR1 is SNHLY, CDR2 FYNNEI. Trimming left V 4 bases short and J 6 bases short, with 10 bases between. The CDR3 has 13 amino acids. The covered CDR3 bases are TGTGCCAGCAGTGCAACTCAGGGCAATGAG. It is translated as CASSATQGNE. In full, the CDR3 is CASSATQGNEQFF.

The CDR3 protein is CASSLRVGGTQYF. The sequenced part of the CDR3 DNA is TGCGCCAGTTCTCTAAGGGTGGGGGGTACG. The chain combines TRBV5-1 with TRBJ2-3; D is possibly TRBD2 (6 bases). The read terminates 3 residues before the CDR3 end, so the remaining end is supplied by the germline J gene. Germline V gives CDR1 SGHRS, CDR2 YFSETQ. V lost 8 bases and J lost 8, with 18 bases in between. CDR3 size: 13 residues.